This TCR beta chain came from a study of T cell repertoires in cytomegalovirus infection. V was cut by 0 bases and J by 2 bases, with 4 bases left in between. This CDR3 contains 14 residues. Per germline, CDR1 LNHNV and CDR2 YYDKDF (reference sequence). Via MiXCR, TCRdb re-called the reads, giving one row per CDR3 protein. The table records 200,000 to 250,000 distinct CDR3 sequences, approximately 22% of them present only once. The chain employs TRBV15 and TRBJ2-2; D gene unclear. The TCR was taken from a human donor in good health (CMV status not recorded). Some clones in this sample may be carry-over from other donors' samples. Sequenced input: CD8+ T cells from PBMCs. This CDR3 reads CATSRDRNTGELFF. CDR3 bases: TGTGCCACCAGCAGAGATAGAAACACCGGGGAGCTGTTTTTT.